The 29 T cell receptor beta chains presented below share a single source sample, sequenced in a study of T cell responses to AZD1222 COVID-19 vaccine listed by TCRdb under 2021. The receptor library was made with the immunoSEQ multiplex PCR assay. The clones in this table, taken by TCRdb from immuneACCESS, are in-frame only. Not every clone is retained; where verified, under half of the shortfall comes from an unresolved V gene, and the cause of the rest is unknown. This sample is represented by 85,000 to 120,000 clones; about nine tenths of them were singletons. In total, the top ten clones hold 7.5% to 9% of the sample. The meaning of the sample's time point label: about 28 days (+/-7) after the second vaccine dose. The sample was peripheral blood, taken 28 days after the second AZD1222 dose. These receptors originate from an adult who received the AZD1222 COVID-19 vaccine.

This clone appeared a single time. The rearrangement uses TRBV29-1 and TRBJ2-2; D uncertain. Deletions cut 5 bases from V and 8 bases from J, with 24 bases between. CDR1 and CDR2 from the germline V gene are SQVTM and ANQGSEA. CDR3 length equals 16 residues. The DNA of the CDR3 is TGCAGCGTTACATACGTCAGTGACAACTGGATGGGGGAGCTGTTTTTT. It is translated as CSVTYVSDNWMGELFF.

V usage is TRBV19 and J usage is TRBJ2-3; TRBD1 is a possible D gene (6 bases). Germline CDR1 and CDR2: LNHDA and SQIVND (reference sequence). Trimming pared 5 bases from V and 0 bases from J, leaving 15 bases between. CDR3 size: 16 residues. CDR3 loop: CASSVGWGPSTDTQYF. The DNA of the CDR3 is TGTGCCAGTAGTGTCGGGTGGGGGCCTAGCACAGATACGCAGTATTTT.

V usage is TRBV2 and J usage is TRBJ2-7; tentatively, D is TRBD1 (6 bases). V lost 2 bases to trimming and J lost 4 bases, with 21 bases between them. The germline gives CDR1 SNHLY, CDR2 FYNNEI. CDR3 length: 17 amino acids. CDR3 in DNA: TGTGCCAGCAGTGAATCCCAGTGGGGGCCAGAATCATACGAGCAGTACTTC. This gives the protein CASSESQWGPESYEQYF.

The V gene is TRBV7-2, the J gene TRBJ2-3, with 7 bases identical to TRBD2. This CDR3 has 15 amino acids. The germline V gene encodes CDR1 SGHTA and CDR2 FQGNSA. Trimming took 11 bases from V and 2 from J; bases not matched to a gene: 13. The CDR3 here is CAQGPLASLTDTQYF. The CDR3 region has the DNA TGTGCCCAAGGTCCACTAGCGAGTCTCACAGATACGCAGTATTTT.

The rearrangement uses TRBV18 and TRBJ2-2; no clear D gene. CDR1 is KGHSH and CDR2 is LQKENI in the germline V gene. The V gene lost 2 bases and the J gene lost 2 bases, with 12 bases spanning the gap. The CDR3 totals 16 residues. CDR3 DNA sequence: TGTGCCAGCTCACCATCGTCCACTCTCAACACCGGGGAGCTGTTTTTT. Protein: CASSPSSTLNTGELFF.

The chain has TRBV24-1 and TRBJ2-1; TRBD2 might be the D (5 bases). Trimming shortened V by 5 bases and J by 6 bases, and 16 bases separated the two germline ends. This CDR3 contains 15 residues. Germline V gene data show CDR1 as KGHDR and CDR2 as SFDVKD. The CDR3 here is CATSGFGKWVNEQFF. In DNA, the CDR3 is TGTGCCACCAGTGGGTTCGGGAAGTGGGTCAATGAGCAGTTCTTC.

This clone was counted a single time. The chain links TRBV24-1 to TRBJ1-1; TRBD1 aligns across 8 bases. V lost 1 base and J lost 2; bases outside the gene matches: 5. In germline, CDR1 is KGHDR, CDR2 SFDVKD. The CDR3 loop spans 16 amino acids. The CDR3 coding sequence is TGTGCCACCAGTGATTTATGCAGGGGGCTAAACACTGAAGCTTTCTTT. Translating it yields CATSDLCRGLNTEAFF.

The rearrangement uses TRBV5-1 and TRBJ2-5; TRBD1 or TRBD2 may be the D gene (5 bases each). The CDR3 has 13 residues. Trimming stripped 0 bases from V and 4 bases from J, with 7 bases between. Germline V gives CDR1 SGHRS, CDR2 YFSETQ. CDR3 residues: CASSLAGRETQYF. The CDR3 coding sequence is TGCGCCAGCAGCTTGGCAGGGAGAGAGACCCAGTACTTC.

The chain recombines TRBV7-6 with TRBJ2-5; 14 nucleotides agree with TRBD2. J was trimmed by 9 bases and V by 1 base; bases with no gene match: 1. Germline V gene data show CDR1 as SGHVS and CDR2 as FNYEAQ. The CDR3 has 14 residues. The CDR3, as DNA: TGTGCCAGCAGCTTAGGACTAGCGGGGGGGGCCCAGTACTTC. Translating it yields CASSLGLAGGAQYF.

The chain links TRBV4-2 to TRBJ1-1; the match to TRBD1 covers 10 bases. Trimming cost V 4 bases and J 7 bases; bases outside gene matches: 9. Germline CDR1 is LGHNA and CDR2 is YNFKEQ. The CDR3 runs to 15 residues. For the CDR3, the DNA is TGTGCCAGCAGCCCGTTATCGGGACAGGGGATTGAAGCTTTCTTT. Protein sequence: CASSPLSGQGIEAFF.

This chain joins TRBV12-5 and TRBJ1-5; D ambiguous. V gave up 2 bases and J gave up 4 bases, with 12 bases separating them. This CDR3 has 15 amino acids. Germline CDR1 reads LGHNT; CDR2 reads FRNRAP. CDR3 loop: CASGLYVGGNQPQHF. CDR3 sequence (DNA): TGTGCTAGTGGTTTGTACGTTGGAGGGAATCAGCCCCAGCATTTT.

This chain uses TRBV7-8 with TRBJ2-2, with 7 bases fitting TRBD2. With V trimmed by 4 bases and J by 1 base, 9 bases remained unmatched. CDR1 SGHVS and CDR2 FQNEAQ come from the germline V gene. This CDR3 contains 17 residues. CDR3 amino acids: CASSSSLGGGNTGELFF. The CDR3 DNA is TGTGCCAGCAGCTCGAGCCTAGGCGGGGGGAACACCGGGGAGCTGTTTTTT.

The CDR3 here is CASSHHRGANEKLFF. As DNA, the CDR3 is TGTGCCAGCAGCCATCACAGGGGGGCTAATGAAAAACTGTTTTTT. The chain employs TRBV7-2 and TRBJ1-4; 8 bases are a match to TRBD1. The CDR3 consists of 15 residues. V dropped 5 bases and J dropped 3; count of bases not matched to a gene: 5. Germline CDR1 and CDR2: SGHTA and FQGNSA.

The gene calls are TRBV29-1 and TRBJ2-3; 13 bases fit TRBD2. CDR1 and CDR2 (germline): SQVTM, ANQGSEA. The CDR3 spans 17 residues. After removal of 3 bases from V and 2 bases from J, the junction contained 8 bases not matched to a gene. In nucleotides, the CDR3 is TGCAGCGTTGATCCTGGACTAGCGGGGGCCAACACAGATACGCAGTATTTT. Translated: CSVDPGLAGANTDTQYF.

The rearrangement joins TRBV9 to TRBJ1-4; D perhaps matches TRBD1 (6 bases). The germline CDR1 and CDR2 sequences are SGDLS and YYNGEE. V was cut by 2 bases and J by 6 bases, with 11 bases left in between. The CDR3 spans 14 residues. The CDR3 sequence: CASSVGGGYEKLFF. DNA of the CDR3: TGTGCCAGCAGCGTGGGGGGCGGATATGAAAAACTGTTTTTT.

V and J are TRBV12-3 or TRBV12-4 and TRBJ2-1; D call uncertain. The ends were cut back, 3 bases at V and 8 bases at J, with 11 bases in the middle. This CDR3 has 13 residues. The CDR3 nucleotides are TGTGCCAGCAGTTTTGGTGGAAGGGATGAGCAGTTCTTC. Amino acids: CASSFGGRDEQFF.

The V and J genes are TRBV5-4 and TRBJ2-7, with D perhaps matching TRBD1 (6 bases). Germline V gene lookup returns CDR1 SGHNT and CDR2 YYREEE (reference sequence). The CDR3 contains 16 residues. The V end lost 7 bases, the J end lost 0 bases, and 20 bases lay between the germline ends. The CDR3 DNA follows: TGTGCCAGCGGACCCCGTCGGGACACATTCTCCTACGAGCAGTACTTC. Encoded protein: CASGPRRDTFSYEQYF.

In this sample, this clone turned up a few times. This sequence joins TRBV4-3 and TRBJ2-6; 9 bases agree with TRBD1. There are 20 residues in the CDR3. CDR1 and CDR2 from the germline V gene are LGHNA and YSLEER. The trim removed 0 bases at V and 2 bases at J, leaving 11 bases unmatched. The CDR3 is CASSQDRLTGGEAGANVLTF. The CDR3 DNA is TGCGCCAGCAGCCAAGACCGATTGACAGGGGGAGAAGCTGGGGCCAACGTCCTGACTTTC.

This clone was seen a few times. The chain couples TRBV7-2 to TRBJ1-1, with 8 bases aligning to TRBD1. CDR1 and CDR2 from the germline V gene are SGHTA and FQGNSA. The CDR3 runs 14 residues. The J segment lost 3 bases and the V segment lost 5 bases, leaving 5 bases of the junction unmatched. The CDR3 spells CASSLDRGDTEAFF. CDR3 in DNA: TGTGCCAGCAGCCTTGACAGGGGTGACACTGAAGCTTTCTTT.

Turning to this clone: Germline and junction disagree at one end, which may indicate a read error. This chain connects TRBV7-7 to TRBJ2-5; D not resolved. Germline lookup yields CDR1 SSHAT and CDR2 FNYEAQ (reference sequence). CDR3 length equals 13 residues. CDR3 nucleotides: TGTGCTAGCAGCTCCATGCATTTGGAGACCCAGTACTTC. Its protein product is CASSSMHLETQYF. The full variable domain, with the rest looked up from reference TRBV7-7 and TRBJ2-5, is GAGVSQSPRYKVTKRGQDVTLRCDPISSHATLYWYQQALGQGPEFLTYFNYEAQPDKSGLPSDRFSAERPEGSISTLTIQRTEQRDSAMYRCASSSMHLETQYFGPGTRLLVL.

The CDR3 DNA reads as TGTGCCAGCTGCCAGTTCTATAGCAATCAGCCCCAGCATTTT. Protein product: CASCQFYSNQPQHF. The V call is TRBV2, the J call TRBJ1-5; no clear D gene. Germline V gene lookup returns CDR1 SNHLY and CDR2 FYNNEI. V lost 8 bases and J lost 0, with 11 bases in between. CDR3 length: 14 amino acids.

The chain joins TRBV2 to TRBJ1-6; D gene uncertain. Germline-derived CDR1 and CDR2 are SNHLY and FYNNEI. Deletions cut 2 bases from V and 10 bases from J, with 15 bases between. The CDR3 covers 15 residues. The DNA for the CDR3 is TGTGCCAGCAGTGAAAGTCGGGGTGTAGCGTCACCCCTCCACTTT. Protein: CASSESRGVASPLHF.

The CDR3 coding sequence is TGTGCCAGCAGCTTCTCCCAAGAGACCCAGTACTTC. Residues: CASSFSQETQYF. The chain employs TRBV5-5 and TRBJ2-5; D remains unclear. The V gene lost 2 bases and the J gene lost 1 base, with 3 bases spanning the gap. This CDR3 is 12 amino acids long. From germline, CDR1 is SGHKS and CDR2 YYEKEE (reference sequence).

The chain has TRBV7-8 and TRBJ2-1; TRBD2 matches at 8 bases. With V trimmed by 3 bases and J by 6 bases, 10 bases remained unmatched. Germline CDR1 SGHVS, CDR2 FQNEAQ. The CDR3 extends over 16 amino acids. The CDR3 region has the DNA TGTGCCAGCAGCTTGAACGGGGGGGCAGGATCCAATGAGCAGTTCTTC. Protein sequence: CASSLNGGAGSNEQFF.

The chain uses TRBV2 and TRBJ2-2; D may be TRBD2 (5 bases). V shed 2 bases and J shed 4 bases, with 8 bases lying between them. CDR1 is SNHLY and CDR2 is FYNNEI in the germline V gene. This CDR3 spans 14 amino acids. The CDR3 DNA sequence: TGTGCCAGCAGTGAACGAGGGCGCACCGGGGAGCTGTTTTTT. It codes for CASSERGRTGELFF.

The chain has TRBV6-5 and TRBJ2-7, with D unclear. The CDR3 spans 12 residues. Trimming cost V 4 bases and J 4 bases, with 8 bases left between them. Germline CDR1 is MNHEY and CDR2 is SVGAGI. The CDR3 DNA follows: TGTGCCAGCAGTTGGTCCGGGTACGAGCAGTACTTC. This codes for CASSWSGYEQYF.

The CDR3 coding sequence is TGTGCCTGGAGTGTACTTGGGGGCGCAGGGCCCCAGCATTTT. This sequence encodes CAWSVLGGAGPQHF. This chain connects TRBV30 to TRBJ1-5; D perhaps matches TRBD1 (6 bases). V was cut by 0 bases and J by 9 bases, with 15 bases left in between. The length of the CDR3 is 14 residues. Germline V gene data show CDR1 as GTSNPN and CDR2 as SVGIG (reference sequence).

V usage is TRBV5-6 and J usage is TRBJ2-5, with D unresolved. Per germline, CDR1 SGHDT and CDR2 YYEEEE. Trimming stripped 4 bases from V and 0 bases from J, with 13 bases between. The CDR3 runs 15 residues. In nucleotides, the CDR3 is TGTGCCAGCAGCCGCAGAAAAATACACCAAGAGACCCAGTACTTC. It codes for CASSRRKIHQETQYF. The complete variable domain, with remaining parts taken from reference TRBV5-6 and TRBJ2-5, reads DAGVTQSPTHLIKTRGQQVTLRCSPKSGHDTVSWYQQALGQGPQFIFQYYEEEERQRGNFPDRFSGHQFPNYSSELNVNALLLGDSALYLCASSRRKIHQETQYFGPGTRLLVL.

The genes are TRBV27 and TRBJ2-3; tentatively, D is TRBD1 (5 bases). This CDR3 comprises 16 residues. Germline CDR1 MNHEY, CDR2 SMNVEV (reference sequence). V dropped 3 bases and J dropped 4 bases, with 17 bases sitting between them. The CDR3 loop is CASSFAGRILADTQYF. CDR3 coding DNA: TGTGCCAGCAGTTTTGCAGGGCGCATCCTCGCAGATACGCAGTATTTT.